These 9 T cell receptor beta chains were sequenced from one sample in a study of T cells after yellow fever vaccination. TCRdb reprocessed the 5' RACE reads via MiXCR and lists one record per CDR3 protein. This table holds a few hundred thousand distinct CDR3 sequences, around an eighth found once. Here the sequenced sample was CD4+ T cells sorted from PBMCs, taken 15 days after the yellow fever booster vaccination. The receptors derive from a man aged 18 to 35 who received the YFV17D yellow fever vaccine.

J is TRBJ1-2 and V is TRBV4-1; D gene ambiguous. Looked up from germline, CDR1 is MGHRA and CDR2 is YSYEKL. This CDR3 spans 15 amino acids. The V gene lost 0 bases and the J gene lost 2 bases, with 10 bases spanning the gap. The CDR3 protein is CASSQDPTLNYGYTF. In DNA, the CDR3 is TGCGCCAGCAGCCAAGATCCCACCCTCAACTATGGCTACACCTTC.

The chain uses TRBV6-1 and TRBJ1-1; D is uncertain. Trimming took 6 bases from V and 4 from J, leaving 12 bases between them. The CDR3 contains 13 residues. Looked up from germline, CDR1 is MNHNS and CDR2 is SASEGT. CDR3 amino acids: CASRGASGTEAFF. The CDR3 coding sequence is TGTGCCAGCAGGGGCGCGTCCGGCACTGAAGCTTTCTTT.

This clonotype showed up just a few times. This chain joins TRBV6-2 or TRBV6-3 and TRBJ2-1; 7 bases align to TRBD2. The CDR3 spans 16 residues. The V segment lost 1 base and the J segment 10 bases; nucleotides outside the gene matches: 13. CDR1 is MNHEY, CDR2 SVGEGT, per germline. The CDR3 region is CASSYWGVRLALEQFF. CDR3 bases: TGTGCCAGCAGTTACTGGGGGGTCCGACTAGCCCTAGAGCAGTTCTTC.

This clonotype turned up a few times. The chain employs TRBV9 and TRBJ1-4; weak D call: TRBD1 (6 bases). The length of the CDR3 is 15 residues. CDR1 SGDLS and CDR2 YYNGEE come from the germline V gene. V was cut by 4 bases and J by 7 bases, with 17 bases left in between. CDR3 sequence: CASSHGDGGGEKLFF. CDR3 DNA sequence: TGTGCCAGCAGCCACGGGGACGGGGGCGGTGAAAAACTGTTTTTT.

This clonotype was detected a few times. The rearrangement uses TRBV20-1 and TRBJ2-1; TRBD1 aligns across 8 bases. J lost 8 bases, V lost 4 bases, and 13 bases had no gene match. CDR1 and CDR2 from the germline V gene are DFQATT and SNEGSKA (reference sequence). CDR3 size: 15 residues. The CDR3 loop reads CSAKDPKDRVYEQFF. CDR3 DNA sequence: TGCAGTGCTAAGGACCCCAAGGACAGGGTCTATGAGCAGTTCTTC.

The rearrangement links TRBV24-1 to TRBJ2-7; D may correspond to TRBD1 or TRBD2 (5 bases each). CDR3 length: 17 amino acids. Trimming left V 0 bases short and J 3 bases short, with 17 bases between. CDR1 and CDR2 from the germline V gene are KGHDR and SFDVKD. For the CDR3, the DNA is TGTGCCACCAGTGATTTGCCCCGGGACCCACGGGTCTACGAGCAGTACTTC. Translating gives CATSDLPRDPRVYEQYF.

With respect to this clonotype: An end of the junction does not agree with germline; a read error may underlie this. The chain has TRBV5-1 and TRBJ2-2, with a weak D call TRBD2 (6 bases). Germline assignment: CDR1 SGHRS and CDR2 YFSETQ. The CDR3 is made up of 15 amino acids. The CDR3 loop is CASSLAAGNTEELFF. CDR3 nucleotides: TGCGCCAGCAGCTTGGCTGCGGGGAACACCGAGGAGCTGTTTTTT.

This clonotype was detected ten times or more. The chain couples TRBV5-1 to TRBJ2-5; D is perhaps TRBD2 (5 bases). With 4 bases removed from V and 5 bases from J, the gap between germline ends came to 9 bases. CDR3 length: 12 amino acids. Germline values: CDR1 SGHRS, CDR2 YFSETQ. The CDR3: CASSAEVETQYF. The CDR3 nucleotides are TGCGCCAGCAGCGCGGAGGTGGAGACCCAGTACTTC.

The sample holds a few counts of this clonotype. The genes are TRBV12-3 or TRBV12-4 and TRBJ2-3; 7 positions agree with TRBD2. Trimming took 2 bases from V and 3 from J; bases not matched to a gene: 5. The CDR3 has 15 residues. The CDR3 sequence is CASSLKASGTDTQYF. The CDR3 DNA reads as TGTGCCAGCAGTTTAAAGGCTAGCGGAACAGATACGCAGTATTTT.